The T cell receptor (beta chain) under discussion was sequenced for a study of T cells expressing NK-cell markers. Study as a whole: Just one sequenced donor of eight was HCMV-seronegative, while seven were seropositive.

This CDR3 has 14 amino acids. The germline V gene has CDR1 SGDLS and CDR2 YYNGEE. Following a re-call of the 5' RACE reads, TCRdb has one entry per CDR3 protein and lacks DNA. The sample totals about 430,000 distinct CDR3 sequences; its top ten clones hold approximately 1.5%. The sequence came from a woman aged 45 to 65 in good health. The chain uses TRBV9 and TRBJ2-1. Sequencing used blood T cells: a sorted CD56 or NKG2C T cell subset, CD4+ or CD8+ T cells, or bulk PBMC T cells (not recorded which). The CDR3: CASSVSGSGSEQFF. Using reference TRBV9 and TRBJ2-1 for the parts outside the CDR3, the full variable domain is DSGVTQTPKHLITATGQRVTLRCSPRSGDLSVYWYQQSLDQGLQFLIQYYNGEERAKGNILERFSAQQFPDLHSELNLSSLELGDSALYFCASSVSGSGSEQFFGPGTRLTVL.